This record concerns one TCR beta chain sequence. Its antigen is currently unknown. Germline CDR1 and CDR2: LNHDA and SQIVND (reference sequence). The CDR3 is 14 residues long. V gave up 8 bases and J gave up 8 bases, with 19 bases separating them. The sample comes from a study of early T cells in non-severe SARS-CoV-2 infection. Background on the study: Unpaired chains resulted from sequencing bulk RNA of unsorted whole blood.

General observations from the study: VDJdb-based matching was biased toward anti-spike CD8 responses and missed private and CD4 specificities.

Researchers attached unique molecular identifiers to individual cDNA molecules. TCRdb itself ran the 5' RACE reads through MiXCR, one entry per CDR3 protein. The table shows 30,000 to 40,000 distinct CDR3 sequences, with approximately 7.1% occurring only once. Sequenced material: whole blood, taken at baseline. This sequence originates from an adult who was a healthcare worker with PCR-confirmed SARS-CoV-2 infection or an uninfected control (not recorded which). The rearrangement links TRBV19 to TRBJ2-1; no reliable D call. CDR3 sequence: CASATRNLPHEQFF. In DNA form, the CDR3 reads TGTGCCAGTGCGACAAGGAACCTCCCCCATGAGCAGTTCTTC.